The 20 T cell receptor beta chains below come from one sample, sequenced in a study of glioma-infiltrating T cells after dendritic cell vaccination. Profiling relied on immunoSEQ multiplex PCR, and the TCRdb table lists in-frame clones only, not all of them. The table includes 80,000 to 100,000 clones, roughly 83% detected once. Sequencing used blood, obtained before dendritic cell vaccination. Every receptor here comes from a human donor with glioblastoma.

The V and J genes are TRBV29-1 and TRBJ2-3, with a possible D match to TRBD1 (6 bases). The CDR3 has 14 amino acids. Trimming pared 7 bases from V and 4 bases from J, leaving 18 bases between. Germline loops: CDR1 SQVTM, CDR2 ANQGSEA. CDR3 residues: CSADQGQGPDTQYF. CDR3 nucleotides: TGCAGCGCCGACCAGGGGCAGGGGCCAGATACGCAGTATTTT.

This sequence joins TRBV7-9 and TRBJ1-2; D is undetermined. CDR3 length equals 14 residues. Trimming took 1 base from V and 4 from J, leaving 10 bases between them. CDR1 SEHNR and CDR2 FQNEAQ come from the germline V gene (reference sequence). Written as DNA, the CDR3 is TGTGCCAGCAGCTTAGGAGCGGCAGTCTATGGCTACACCTTC. It codes for CASSLGAAVYGYTF.

This chain joins TRBV19 and TRBJ1-5, with D perhaps matching TRBD1 (5 bases). The V and J ends lost 5 bases and 1 base respectively, with 12 bases between them. Germline V gene lookup returns CDR1 LNHDA and CDR2 SQIVND (reference sequence). CDR3 length: 15 amino acids. CDR3 DNA: TGTGCCAGTAGTCAGGGTTTTAGGAGCAATCAGCCCCAGCATTTT. The encoded protein is CASSQGFRSNQPQHF.

V and J are TRBV18 and TRBJ1-3; D remains unclear. CDR3 length: 15 amino acids. Trimming shortened V by 1 base and J by 0 bases, and 7 bases separated the two germline ends. Germline-derived CDR1 and CDR2 are KGHSH and LQKENI. CDR3 sequence reads: CASSPLGSSGNTIYF. CDR3 nucleotide sequence: TGTGCCAGCTCACCACTGGGGAGCTCTGGAAACACCATATATTTT.

This clone was observed a single time. V is TRBV4-1 and J is TRBJ2-2; the match to TRBD1 covers 8 bases. In germline, CDR1 is MGHRA, CDR2 YSYEKL. The CDR3 totals 15 residues. Trimming took 1 base from V and 5 from J; bases not matched to a gene: 3. CDR3 nucleotide sequence: TGCGCCAGCAGCCAAGGCCAGGGGGCAACCGGGGAGCTGTTTTTT. As protein: CASSQGQGATGELFF.

The gene calls are TRBV5-4 and TRBJ1-1, with 9 bases fitting TRBD1. V lost 4 bases to trimming and J lost 3 bases; unmatched junction nucleotides: 10. The CDR3 loop spans 16 amino acids. Germline-derived CDR1 and CDR2 are SGHNT and YYREEE (reference sequence). CDR3 sequence reads: CASSHDRGTGDTEAFF. In DNA form, the CDR3 reads TGTGCCAGCAGCCATGACAGGGGGACGGGGGACACTGAAGCTTTCTTT. Full variable domain (outside the CDR3, taken from reference TRBV5-4 and TRBJ1-1): ETGVTQSPTHLIKTRGQQVTLRCSSQSGHNTVSWYQQALGQGPQFIFQYYREEENGRGNFPPRFSGLQFPNYSSELNVNALELDDSALYLCASSHDRGTGDTEAFFGQGTRLTVV.

The genes are TRBV5-4 and TRBJ1-2, with unresolved D. Germline CDR1 is SGHNT and CDR2 is YYREEE (reference sequence). The CDR3 is 15 amino acids. The V end lost 0 bases, the J end lost 4 bases, and 13 bases lay between the germline ends. The CDR3 DNA reads as TGTGCCAGCAGCTTGGAAGGAGCTCTCCTCTATGGCTACACCTTC. It translates to CASSLEGALLYGYTF.

V and J are TRBV2 and TRBJ2-7; 7 positions match TRBD1. J lost 1 base, V lost 6 bases, and 12 bases had no gene match. The CDR3 consists of 16 residues. Germline V lookup: CDR1 SNHLY, CDR2 FYNNEI. CDR3 protein: CASRDTSRGKSYEQYF. For the CDR3, the DNA is TGTGCCAGCAGAGATACCAGCAGGGGGAAATCCTACGAGCAGTACTTC.

The gene calls are TRBV6-5 and TRBJ1-2; TRBD1 aligns across 7 bases. The CDR3 spans 13 residues. With 6 bases clipped from V and 7 bases from J, the junction kept 8 bases outside the gene matches. Per the germline V gene, CDR1 is MNHEY and CDR2 is SVGAGI. The CDR3 sequence: CASRTYRGGGYTF. The CDR3, as DNA: TGTGCCAGCAGAACTTACAGGGGAGGTGGCTACACCTTC.

This clone occurred a few times. This sequence joins TRBV5-1 and TRBJ1-2; D possibly corresponds to TRBD1 (6 bases). Germline CDR1 is SGHRS and CDR2 is YFSETQ. With 0 bases removed from V and 8 bases from J, the gap between germline ends came to 20 bases. The CDR3 runs 16 residues. CDR3 DNA: TGCGCCAGCAGCTTGGGGGTGAGGGTACTCAGGGGCGGCTACACCTTC. It specifies CASSLGVRVLRGGYTF. Filled out from reference TRBV5-1 and TRBJ1-2, the complete variable domain reads KAGVTQTPRYLIKTRGQQVTLSCSPISGHRSVSWYQQTPGQGLQFLFEYFSETQRNKGNFPGRFSGRQFSNSRSEMNVSTLELGDSALYLCASSLGVRVLRGGYTFGSGTRLTVV.

V is TRBV2 and J is TRBJ2-1, with TRBD1 identical over 10 bases. Per the germline V gene, CDR1 is SNHLY and CDR2 is FYNNEI. The CDR3 is made up of 16 amino acids. V lost 6 bases, J lost 1 base, and 6 bases stayed unmatched. In DNA, the CDR3 is TGTGCCAGCAGACGACAGGGGGCAGGGTCCTACAATGAGCAGTTCTTC. It encodes CASRRQGAGSYNEQFF.

The J gene is TRBJ1-6, the V gene TRBV19; tentative D call: TRBD1 (6 bases). The CDR3 extends over 14 amino acids. With 5 bases removed from V and 7 bases from J, the gap between germline ends came to 12 bases. CDR1 LNHDA and CDR2 SQIVND come from the germline V gene (reference sequence). The CDR3 nucleotides are TGTGCCAGTAGTCGCGGGCAGGGGAATTCACCCCTCCACTTT. This codes for CASSRGQGNSPLHF.

This chain uses TRBV6-6 with TRBJ2-5, with D possibly matching TRBD2 (5 bases). Germline values: CDR1 MNHNY, CDR2 SVGAGI (reference sequence). V lost 0 bases and J lost 6, with 17 bases in between. The CDR3 is made up of 16 amino acids. The CDR3 region has the DNA TGTGCCAGCAGTTACTCGAATTCCCCGGGGTTAAAGACCCAGTACTTC. Amino acids: CASSYSNSPGLKTQYF.

The chain uses TRBV2 and TRBJ2-3, with unresolved D. The V gene lost 3 bases and the J gene lost 8 bases, with 15 bases spanning the gap. From germline, CDR1 is SNHLY and CDR2 FYNNEI. The CDR3 covers 14 residues. CDR3 loop: CASSEAARTGTQYF. The DNA of the CDR3 is TGTGCCAGCAGTGAGGCGGCTCGAACGGGTACGCAGTATTTT.

J is TRBJ1-1 and V is TRBV9; 7 bases match TRBD1. Losses at the gene ends were 0 bases for V and 4 bases for J; bases not matched to a gene: 9. Per the germline V gene, CDR1 is SGDLS and CDR2 is YYNGEE. The CDR3 loop spans 16 amino acids. The CDR3 loop reads CASSVGGGTEGTEAFF. The CDR3 nucleotides are TGTGCCAGCAGCGTAGGAGGGGGGACAGAAGGCACTGAAGCTTTCTTT.

The table lists this clone with a few counts. The chain recombines TRBV28 with TRBJ1-2; 7 bases align to TRBD1. The germline gives CDR1 MDHEN, CDR2 SYDVKM. The CDR3 runs 14 residues. V dropped 3 bases and J dropped 7; count of bases not matched to a gene: 8. The CDR3 DNA sequence: TGTGCCAGCAGTTTTTCCGGGACAGACAGTGGCTACACCTTC. Translated, it gives CASSFSGTDSGYTF.

This clone appeared a few times. V is TRBV27 and J is TRBJ2-2; D may be TRBD2 (7 bases). This CDR3 is built from 15 residues. Deletions cut 3 bases from V and 2 bases from J, with 10 bases between. The germline CDR1 and CDR2 sequences are MNHEY and SMNVEV (reference sequence). CDR3 in amino acids: CASSLGGRNTGELFF. The CDR3 bases are TGTGCCAGCAGTTTGGGGGGGCGTAACACCGGGGAGCTGTTTTTT.

The table lists this clone with a count of one. This chain connects TRBV29-1 to TRBJ2-7; 13 positions match TRBD2. The CDR3 length is 13 residues. Germline trimming cut 3 bases from V and 5 bases from J; bases unmatched to any gene: 1. Per the germline V gene, CDR1 is SQVTM and CDR2 is ANQGSEA. CDR3 region: CSVEGLAGNEQYF. The CDR3 coding sequence is TGCAGCGTTGAGGGACTAGCGGGAAACGAGCAGTACTTC.

V and J are TRBV27 and TRBJ2-3, with 10 positions matching TRBD2. CDR3 length: 14 residues. Unmatched junction bases numbered 2, after V lost 5 bases and J lost 3 bases. From germline, CDR1 is MNHEY and CDR2 SMNVEV (reference sequence). CDR3 sequence reads: CASSTGLATDTQYF. The CDR3 bases are TGTGCCAGCAGTACGGGACTAGCGACAGATACGCAGTATTTT.

This chain links TRBV7-9 with TRBJ1-2, with 7 bases fitting TRBD1. The CDR3 runs to 14 residues. Germline loops: CDR1 SEHNR, CDR2 FQNEAQ (reference sequence). J lost 2 bases, V lost 5 bases, and 5 bases had no gene match. CDR3 residues: CASSMGQKNYGYTF. In DNA form, the CDR3 reads TGTGCCAGCAGCATGGGACAGAAAAACTATGGCTACACCTTC.